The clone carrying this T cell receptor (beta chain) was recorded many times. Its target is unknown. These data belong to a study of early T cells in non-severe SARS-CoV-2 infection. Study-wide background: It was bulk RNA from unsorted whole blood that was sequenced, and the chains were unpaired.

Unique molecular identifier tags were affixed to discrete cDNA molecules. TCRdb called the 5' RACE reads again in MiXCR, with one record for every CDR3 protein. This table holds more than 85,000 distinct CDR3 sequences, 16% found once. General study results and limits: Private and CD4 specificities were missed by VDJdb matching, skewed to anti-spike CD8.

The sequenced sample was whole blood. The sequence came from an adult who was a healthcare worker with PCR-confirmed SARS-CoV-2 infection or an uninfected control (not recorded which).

This CDR3 is CASSNLRQPGNIQYF. The CDR3 coding sequence is TGTGCCAGCAGTAATTTGAGGCAGCCGGGAAACATTCAGTACTTC. The chain uses TRBV2 and TRBJ2-4; D gene uncertain. With 5 bases removed from V and 6 bases from J, the gap between germline ends came to 17 bases. The CDR3 is 15 amino acids. Germline V gene data show CDR1 as SNHLY and CDR2 as FYNNEI.